The 27 T cell receptor beta chains reported below all come from one sample, sequenced in a study of cytomegalovirus exposure and HLA in healthy donors. 60 Vbeta and 13 Jbeta primers were used in PCR. Using immunoSEQ multiplex PCR, the repertoire was profiled, and TCRdb retains in-frame clones only, with some absent. The data contain approximately 300,000 clones, 80% of them singletons. Material for sequencing was PBMCs. All receptors derive from a girl aged 2-10 years in good health and CMV-seronegative.

This rearrangement joins TRBV5-1 to TRBJ1-4, with a weak D call TRBD1 (6 bases). V lost 5 bases to trimming and J lost 4 bases, with 15 bases between them. Germline CDR1 and CDR2: SGHRS and YFSETQ. This CDR3 contains 15 residues. CDR3 nucleotide sequence: TGCGCCAGCAGAGAAGCGGACAGTTTTAATGAAAAACTGTTTTTT. As protein: CASREADSFNEKLFF.

The chain carries TRBV2 and TRBJ2-3; 12 bases map to TRBD1. Germline loops: CDR1 SNHLY, CDR2 FYNNEI. J gave up 4 bases and V 1 base, and 24 bases lay outside the gene matches. The length of the CDR3 is 23 residues. The CDR3 DNA is TGTGCCAGCAGTGAAGTCGCAAAACGGGACAGGGGGCTTCTAGCGGTTGTGGCAGATACGCAGTATTTT. This sequence encodes CASSEVAKRDRGLLAVVADTQYF.

This clone was counted between two and nine times. The V call is TRBV6-4, the J call TRBJ1-6; D possibly corresponds to TRBD1 (5 bases). Germline V lookup: CDR1 MRHNA, CDR2 SNTAGT. The CDR3 totals 13 residues. Trimming took 4 bases from V and 15 from J, leaving 16 bases between them. In nucleotides, the CDR3 is TGTGCCAGCAGTGTACAGGAAGGCGGACGCCTCCACTTT. This encodes CASSVQEGGRLHF.

This sequence joins TRBV19 and TRBJ2-5; a possible D gene is TRBD1 (5 bases). The V end lost 3 bases, the J end lost 1 base, and 12 bases lay between the germline ends. The CDR3 is made up of 15 amino acids. Germline V lookup: CDR1 LNHDA, CDR2 SQIVND (reference sequence). This CDR3 reads CASSMGPSPQETQYF. In nucleotides, the CDR3 is TGTGCCAGTAGTATGGGGCCATCACCCCAAGAGACCCAGTACTTC.

The CDR3, as DNA: TGTGCCAGCGGCAGCGGCAATCAGCCCCAGCATTTT. Amino acid sequence: CASGSGNQPQHF. The chain has TRBV7-9 and TRBJ1-5; D gene ambiguous. Looked up from germline, CDR1 is SEHNR and CDR2 is FQNEAQ (reference sequence). This CDR3 contains 12 residues. V lost 8 bases and J 2 bases, leaving 7 bases between the germline ends.

In the case of this clone: At one end, the junction sequence differs from germline, possibly due to a read error. The V and J genes are TRBV27 and TRBJ2-6; D is unresolved. Germline V gives CDR1 MNHEY, CDR2 SMNVEV (reference sequence). This CDR3 region has 13 residues. For the CDR3, the DNA is TGTGCCAGCAGCCCCTCTAGGGCCAACGTCCTGACTTTC. Its translation: CASSPSRANVLTF.

Only one count was recorded for this clone. This chain joins TRBV6-5 and TRBJ2-7; a weak D match, TRBD2 (7 bases). The CDR3 is 13 residues long. V dropped 7 bases and J dropped 7 bases, with 17 bases sitting between them. CDR1 and CDR2 from the germline V gene are MNHEY and SVGAGI. CDR3 coding DNA: TGTGCCAGCAACATAGGGGGGGCTAAGGAGCAGTACTTC. This gives the protein CASNIGGAKEQYF.

The V call is TRBV29-1, the J call TRBJ2-1; 7 bases agree with TRBD2. CDR3 length: 14 amino acids. Germline trimming cut 3 bases from V and 8 bases from J; bases unmatched to any gene: 10. CDR1 and CDR2 (germline): SQVTM, ANQGSEA. The CDR3 reads CSVDWGGPIDEQFF. In nucleotides, the CDR3 is TGCAGCGTTGATTGGGGGGGTCCAATTGATGAGCAGTTCTTC.

This chain joins TRBV5-4 and TRBJ2-7; no definite D call. Germline CDR1 reads SGHNT; CDR2 reads YYREEE (reference sequence). V lost 0 bases to trimming and J lost 4 bases, with 11 bases between them. There are 14 residues in the CDR3. The chain's CDR3 is CASSLGSNDYEQYF. The CDR3, as DNA: TGTGCCAGCAGCTTGGGTAGTAATGATTACGAGCAGTACTTC.

The V gene is TRBV6-5, the J gene TRBJ1-2; D unresolved. CDR3 length equals 10 residues. The V end was cut by 11 bases, the J end by 2 bases, with 6 bases between. CDR1 is MNHEY, CDR2 SVGAGI, per germline. The CDR3: CAGQNYGYTF. As DNA, the CDR3 is TGTGCCGGGCAAAACTATGGCTACACCTTC.

V is TRBV7-3 and J is TRBJ2-3; no firm D call. Germline loops: CDR1 SGHTA, CDR2 FQGTGA. This CDR3 spans 16 amino acids. Deletions cut 4 bases from V and 1 base from J, with 15 bases between. The DNA for the CDR3 is TGTGCCAGCAGCTATGCTGCTAACCCGCGCACAGATACGCAGTATTTT. Translated, it gives CASSYAANPRTDTQYF. Full variable domain (missing parts from reference TRBV7-3 and TRBJ2-3): GAGVSQTPSNKVTEKGKYVELRCDPISGHTALYWYRQSLGQGPEFLIYFQGTGAADDSGLPNDRFFAVRPEGSVSTLKIQRTERGDSAVYLCASSYAANPRTDTQYFGPGTRLTVL.

The V call is TRBV6-5, the J call TRBJ2-5; 15 positions agree with TRBD2. The end of the DNA fits TRBJ2-7 better, so the J call may be wrong. The CDR3 runs 14 residues. Germline lookup yields CDR1 MNHEY and CDR2 SVGAGI. For the CDR3, the DNA is TGTGCCAGCAGTCGGACTAGCGGGAGGGGCGAGCAGTACTTC. This translates into CASSRTSGRGEQYF.

This clone was found a few times. The rearrangement joins TRBV30 to TRBJ1-5, with D unclear. The germline V gene has CDR1 GTSNPN and CDR2 SVGIG (reference sequence). V lost 0 bases to trimming and J lost 4 bases, with 7 bases between them. The CDR3 consists of 13 residues. For the CDR3, the DNA is TGTGCCTGGAGTGTCCGTCAGAATCAGCCCCAGCATTTT. It is translated as CAWSVRQNQPQHF.

The CDR3 DNA reads TGCGCCAGCAGCCAGAAACAGGGGGAATCCTACGAGCAGTACTTC. Amino acids: CASSQKQGESYEQYF. This chain uses TRBV4-1 with TRBJ2-7; 8 nucleotides match TRBD1. Germline-derived CDR1 and CDR2 are MGHRA and YSYEKL. Trimming removed 3 bases from V and 1 base from J; junction bases left unmatched: 5. This CDR3 spans 15 amino acids.

This clone has just one count. The chain is built from TRBV5-1 and TRBJ1-4, with D perhaps TRBD1 (5 bases). CDR3 length: 15 amino acids. The germline CDR1 and CDR2 sequences are SGHRS and YFSETQ. V was trimmed by 0 bases and J by 4 bases, leaving 10 bases between them. CDR3 region: CASSLAGRRNEKLFF. In nucleotides, the CDR3 is TGCGCCAGCAGCTTGGCAGGGAGGCGTAATGAAAAACTGTTTTTT. Supplemented by reference TRBV5-1 and TRBJ1-4, the full variable domain reads KAGVTQTPRYLIKTRGQQVTLSCSPISGHRSVSWYQQTPGQGLQFLFEYFSETQRNKGNFPGRFSGRQFSNSRSEMNVSTLELGDSALYLCASSLAGRRNEKLFFGSGTQLSVL.

The chain carries TRBV7-9 and TRBJ2-5; 8 bases are a match to TRBD1. The CDR3 has 13 residues. After removal of 6 bases from V and 4 bases from J, the junction contained 4 bases not matched to a gene. Germline V gives CDR1 SEHNR, CDR2 FQNEAQ (reference sequence). The CDR3 sequence is CASSRTGRETQYF. The CDR3 bases are TGTGCCAGCAGTCGGACAGGGAGAGAGACCCAGTACTTC.

The CDR3 sequence is CASSGTGPSYEQYF. The DNA of the CDR3 is TGCGCCAGCAGCGGGACAGGGCCCAGCTACGAGCAGTACTTC. The chain is built from TRBV5-1 and TRBJ2-7, with 9 bases identical to TRBD1. The germline CDR1 and CDR2 sequences are SGHRS and YFSETQ. This CDR3 is built from 14 residues. With V trimmed by 4 bases and J by 3 bases, 5 bases remained unmatched.

This chain connects TRBV30 to TRBJ1-5; D may be TRBD1 (5 bases). CDR1 and CDR2 (germline): GTSNPN, SVGIG (reference sequence). V lost 0 bases to trimming and J lost 5 bases, with 11 bases between them. The CDR3 consists of 14 residues. CDR3 nucleotide sequence: TGTGCCTGGAGTGTACAGGATCTTTATCAGCCCCAGCATTTT. This translates into CAWSVQDLYQPQHF.

In this sample, this clone turned up a few times. The sample has other DNA sequences that encode this CDR3 too. The chain couples TRBV19 to TRBJ2-5; TRBD1 aligns across 9 bases. The length of the CDR3 is 13 residues. V lost 7 bases to trimming and J lost 4 bases; unmatched junction nucleotides: 4. In germline, CDR1 is LNHDA, CDR2 SQIVND (reference sequence). The CDR3 sequence: CASKQGAGETQYF. The CDR3 bases are TGTGCCAGTAAACAGGGGGCCGGAGAGACCCAGTACTTC.

The rearrangement links TRBV6-5 to TRBJ2-7; TRBD1 matches at 7 bases. CDR3 length equals 13 residues. The junction had 5 bases not matched to a gene; V was cut back by 6 bases and J by 3 bases. In germline, CDR1 is MNHEY, CDR2 SVGAGI. CDR3 sequence (DNA): TGTGCCAGCAGAAGGGACAGCGGCTACGAGCAGTACTTC. Encoded protein: CASRRDSGYEQYF.

The chain links TRBV6-6 to TRBJ1-1, with TRBD1 matching 7 bases. This CDR3 has 14 amino acids. Germline V gives CDR1 MNHNY, CDR2 SVGAGI (reference sequence). V trimming: 4 bases; J trimming: 6 bases; junction bases outside the gene matches: 8. This chain's CDR3 is CASSSHDRVPEAFF. For the CDR3, the DNA is TGTGCCAGCAGTTCCCACGACAGGGTCCCTGAAGCTTTCTTT.

The V and J genes are TRBV28 and TRBJ2-1; a possible D gene is TRBD2 (6 bases). This CDR3 is built from 16 residues. Trimming left V 3 bases short and J 0 bases short, with 12 bases between. Germline lookup yields CDR1 MDHEN and CDR2 SYDVKM. The CDR3 bases are TGTGCCAGCAGTTTGCGGGGTGGGAGCTCCTACAATGAGCAGTTCTTC. This sequence encodes CASSLRGGSSYNEQFF.

The V call is TRBV23-1, the J call TRBJ2-5; a weak D match, TRBD1 (5 bases). TRBV23-1 is an ORF for which the function is uncertain. CDR3 size: 14 residues. The V gene lost 4 bases and the J gene lost 0 bases, with 9 bases spanning the gap. In DNA, the CDR3 is TGCGCCAGCAGTCCCCCCAGGGACCAAGAGACCCAGTACTTC. It translates to CASSPPRDQETQYF.

The V gene is TRBV28, the J gene TRBJ2-5; TRBD2 matches at 8 bases. Germline CDR1 reads MDHEN; CDR2 reads SYDVKM. V lost 8 bases to trimming and J lost 1 base; unmatched junction nucleotides: 3. This CDR3 has 13 amino acids. The CDR3: CASERETQETQYF. CDR3 bases: TGTGCCAGCGAGCGGGAGACCCAAGAGACCCAGTACTTC.

This clone was observed once. The chain combines TRBV19 with TRBJ1-6; D may be TRBD1 (6 bases). The CDR3 covers 21 residues. V was clipped by 1 base and J by 0 bases, with 22 bases between them. The germline gives CDR1 LNHDA, CDR2 SQIVND (reference sequence). CDR3 in DNA: TGTGCCAGTAGTATAGGTGCCATCCGGGGGCGGGGGAGCTCCTATAATTCACCCCTCCACTTT. Protein: CASSIGAIRGRGSSYNSPLHF.

This chain uses TRBV13 with TRBJ2-1; weak D call: TRBD2 (5 bases). In germline, CDR1 is PRHDT, CDR2 FYEKMQ (reference sequence). This CDR3 is 15 amino acids long. V was clipped by 5 bases and J by 6 bases, with 17 bases between them. DNA of the CDR3: TGTGCCAGCAGCCTTACCGGGATGGGGTCCAATGAGCAGTTCTTC. It specifies CASSLTGMGSNEQFF. The whole variable domain, remainder taken from reference TRBV13 and TRBJ2-1, is AAGVIQSPRHLIKEKRETATLKCYPIPRHDTVYWYQQGPGQDPQFLISFYEKMQSDKGSIPDRFSAQQFSDYHSELNMSSLELGDSALYFCASSLTGMGSNEQFFGPGTRLTVL.

The CDR3 nucleotides read TGTGCCAGTAGTGTGACTAGCGGCTACAATGAGCAGTTCTTC. Translation gives CASSVTSGYNEQFF. The chain uses TRBV19 and TRBJ2-1; TRBD2 agrees at 9 bases. The CDR3 extends over 14 amino acids. The V gene end was trimmed by 5 bases and the J gene end by 3 bases; junction bases not matched to a gene: 2. Germline CDR1 reads LNHDA; CDR2 reads SQIVND (reference sequence). Full variable domain (outside the CDR3, taken from reference TRBV19 and TRBJ2-1): DGGITQSPKYLFRKEGQNVTLSCEQNLNHDAMYWYRQDPGQGLRLIYYSQIVNDFQKGDIAEGYSVSREKKESFPLTVTSAQKNPTAFYLCASSVTSGYNEQFFGPGTRLTVL.